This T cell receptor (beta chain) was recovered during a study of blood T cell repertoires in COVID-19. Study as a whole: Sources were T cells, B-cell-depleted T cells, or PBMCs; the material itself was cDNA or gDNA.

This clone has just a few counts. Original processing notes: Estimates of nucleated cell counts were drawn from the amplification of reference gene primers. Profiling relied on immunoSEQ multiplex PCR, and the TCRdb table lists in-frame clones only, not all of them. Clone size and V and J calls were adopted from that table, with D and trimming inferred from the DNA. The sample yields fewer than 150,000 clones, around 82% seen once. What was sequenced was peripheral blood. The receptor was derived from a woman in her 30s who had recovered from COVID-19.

The CDR3 region has the DNA TGTGCCAGCTCACCACCGTCCGGCAGGGCCTATGGCTACACCTTC. Translation: CASSPPSGRAYGYTF. The chain has TRBV18 and TRBJ1-2; possible D gene TRBD1, 5 bases. This CDR3 has 15 amino acids. Trimming pared 0 bases from V and 4 bases from J, leaving 12 bases between. The germline V gene has CDR1 KGHSH and CDR2 LQKENI.